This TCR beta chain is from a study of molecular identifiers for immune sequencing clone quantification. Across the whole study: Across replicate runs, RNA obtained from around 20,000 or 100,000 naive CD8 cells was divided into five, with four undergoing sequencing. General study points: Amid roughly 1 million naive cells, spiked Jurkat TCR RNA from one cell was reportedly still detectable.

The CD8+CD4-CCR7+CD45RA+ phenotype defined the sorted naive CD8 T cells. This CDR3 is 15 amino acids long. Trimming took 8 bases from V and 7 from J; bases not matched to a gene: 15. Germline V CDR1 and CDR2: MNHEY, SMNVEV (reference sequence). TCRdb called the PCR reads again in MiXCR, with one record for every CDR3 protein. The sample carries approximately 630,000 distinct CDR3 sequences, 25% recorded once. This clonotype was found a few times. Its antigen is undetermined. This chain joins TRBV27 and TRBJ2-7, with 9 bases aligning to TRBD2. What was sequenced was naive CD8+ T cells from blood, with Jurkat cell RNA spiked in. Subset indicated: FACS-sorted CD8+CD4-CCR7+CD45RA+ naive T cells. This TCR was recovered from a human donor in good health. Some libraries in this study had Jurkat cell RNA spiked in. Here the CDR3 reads CASARLREGSGEQYF. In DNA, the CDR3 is TGTGCCAGCGCCCGCTTGCGGGAGGGTTCTGGTGAGCAGTACTTC.